The T cell receptor beta chain under discussion was sequenced for a study of beta chain features in type 1 diabetes. Expressed TCRB transcripts got sequenced, as all isolated RNA was reverse transcribed. This table comes from immunoSEQ multiplex PCR, and its TCRdb copy is limited to in-frame clones, with some not included. The sample includes about 240,000 clones, approximately 14% seen only once; the top ten take approximately 0.02%. Study-level results: Shortening of TCRB CDR3s, moderate but significant, appeared in all four CD4+ subsets of Type 1 diabetes patients.

The germline gives CDR1 SNHLY, CDR2 FYNNEI. This CDR3 has 13 residues. Unmatched junction bases numbered 5, after V lost 8 bases and J lost 4 bases. Stem cell-like memory, regulatory, central memory and naive CD4+ cells were sorted via CD45RO/CCR7/CD25/CD127/CD95/CD27. As to this clone: Its antigen is not identified.

This receptor was taken from a man younger than 40 with type 1 diabetes. Sequences were obtained from naive CD4+ T cells from blood. The chain carries TRBV2 and TRBJ2-1; 7 bases fit TRBD1. CDR3 sequence: CASGQEAYNEQFF. Here the CDR3 DNA reads TGTGCCAGCGGACAGGAGGCGTACAATGAGCAGTTCTTC.